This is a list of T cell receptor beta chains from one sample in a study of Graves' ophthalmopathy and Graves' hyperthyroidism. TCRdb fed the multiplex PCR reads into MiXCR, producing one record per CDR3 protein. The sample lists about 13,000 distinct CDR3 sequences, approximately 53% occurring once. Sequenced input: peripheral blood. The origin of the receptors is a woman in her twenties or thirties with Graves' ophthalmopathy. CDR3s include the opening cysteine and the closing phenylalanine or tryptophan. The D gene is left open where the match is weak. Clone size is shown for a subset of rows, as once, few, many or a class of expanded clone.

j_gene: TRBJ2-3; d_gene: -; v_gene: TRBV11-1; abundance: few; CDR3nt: TGTGCCAGCAGAGGGATTGGAGATACGCAGTATTTT; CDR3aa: CASRGIGDTQYF
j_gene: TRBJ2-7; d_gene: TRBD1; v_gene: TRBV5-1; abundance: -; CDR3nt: TGCGCCAGCAGCCTGGGACAGGGAGGGCAGTACTTC; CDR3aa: CASSLGQGGQYF
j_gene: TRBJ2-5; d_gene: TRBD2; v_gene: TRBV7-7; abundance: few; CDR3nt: TGTGCTATTCTAGCGGATAAAGAGACCCAGTACTTC; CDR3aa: CAILADKETQYF
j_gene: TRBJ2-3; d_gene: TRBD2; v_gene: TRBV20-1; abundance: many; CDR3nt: TGCAGTGCTAGCGCTAGCGGGAGCGGGACAGATACGCAGTATTTT; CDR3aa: CSASASGSGTDTQYF
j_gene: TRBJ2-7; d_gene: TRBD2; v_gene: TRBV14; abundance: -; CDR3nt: TGTGCCAGCAGCCAAGCTAGCGGGAGGAGCTCCTACGAGCAGTACTTC; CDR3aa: CASSQASGRSSYEQYF
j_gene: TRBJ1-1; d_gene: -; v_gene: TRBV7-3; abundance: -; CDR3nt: TGTGCCAGCAGCTTAGGACGGTTGAACACTGAAGCTTTCTTT; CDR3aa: CASSLGRLNTEAFF
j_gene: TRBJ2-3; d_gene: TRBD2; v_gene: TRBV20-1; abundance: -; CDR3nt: TGCAGTGCCCCCGAATCAGGACTAGCGGGAGTGGCAGATACGCAGTATTTT; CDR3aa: CSAPESGLAGVADTQYF
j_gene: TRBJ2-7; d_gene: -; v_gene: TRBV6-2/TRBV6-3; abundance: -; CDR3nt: TGTGCCAGCAGAACCGGGGACTTCTCCCCCAGCTTC; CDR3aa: CASRTGDFSPSF
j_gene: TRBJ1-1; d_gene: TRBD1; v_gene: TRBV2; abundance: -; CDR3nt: TGTGCCAGCAGTGACCTCAGGGGGCGAAAAGCTTTCTTT; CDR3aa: CASSDLRGRKAFF
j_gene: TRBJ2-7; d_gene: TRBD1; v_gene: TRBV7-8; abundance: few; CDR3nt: TGTGCCAGCAGGGGACAGGCCGCGAGCTCCTACGAGCAGTACTTC; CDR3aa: CASRGQAASSYEQYF
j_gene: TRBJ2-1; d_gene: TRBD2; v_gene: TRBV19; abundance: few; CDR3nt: TGTGCCAGTAGTAAATTAGCGGGAGGGCCAATCAATGAGCAGTTCTTC; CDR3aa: CASSKLAGGPINEQFF
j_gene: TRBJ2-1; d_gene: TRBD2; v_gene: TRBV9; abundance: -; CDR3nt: TGTGCCTGCAGCGGGATCGGGAGCGGAAGATACAATGAGCAGTTCTTC; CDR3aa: CACSGIGSGRYNEQFF
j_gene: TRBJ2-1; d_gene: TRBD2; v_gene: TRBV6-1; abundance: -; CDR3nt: TGTGCCAGCAGTCTGCGTGCTAGCGGAATAAGCTCCTACAATGAGCAGTTCTTC; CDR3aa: CASSLRASGISSYNEQFF
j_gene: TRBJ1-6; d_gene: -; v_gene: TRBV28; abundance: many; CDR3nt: TGTGCCAGCAGTTTAGATTCTCGGGTTTCACCCCTCCACTTT; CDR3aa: CASSLDSRVSPLHF
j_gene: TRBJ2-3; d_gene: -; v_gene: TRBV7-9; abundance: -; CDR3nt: TGTGCCAGCAGCTTAGCCCCAGATACGCAGTATTTT; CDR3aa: CASSLAPDTQYF
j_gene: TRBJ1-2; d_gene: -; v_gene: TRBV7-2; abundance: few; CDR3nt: TGTGCCAGCAGCCAAACGCTCGTCTCTGGCTACACCTTC; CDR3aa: CASSQTLVSGYTF
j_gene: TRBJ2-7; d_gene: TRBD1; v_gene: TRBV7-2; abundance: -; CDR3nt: TGTGCCAGCAGCATAAGGGACAGCTTCTCCTACGAGCAGTACTTC; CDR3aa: CASSIRDSFSYEQYF
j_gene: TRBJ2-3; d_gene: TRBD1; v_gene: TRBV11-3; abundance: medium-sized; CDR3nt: TGTGCCAGCAGCCCAGGACAGGGCGCAGATACGCAGTATTTT; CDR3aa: CASSPGQGADTQYF
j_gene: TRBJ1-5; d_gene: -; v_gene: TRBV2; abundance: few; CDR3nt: TGTGCCAGCAGTGAGGGGGCCGAACAGCCCCAGCATTTT; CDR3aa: CASSEGAEQPQHF